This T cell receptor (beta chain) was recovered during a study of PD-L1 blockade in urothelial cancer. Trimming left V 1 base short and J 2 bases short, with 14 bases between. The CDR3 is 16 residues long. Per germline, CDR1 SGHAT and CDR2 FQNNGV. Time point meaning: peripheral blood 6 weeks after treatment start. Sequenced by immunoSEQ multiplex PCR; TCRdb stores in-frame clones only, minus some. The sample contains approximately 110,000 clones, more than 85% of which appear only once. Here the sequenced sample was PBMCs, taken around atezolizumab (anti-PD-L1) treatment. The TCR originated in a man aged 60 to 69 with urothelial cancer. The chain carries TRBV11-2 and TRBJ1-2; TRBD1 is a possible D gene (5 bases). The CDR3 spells CASSLVGQGHNYGYTF. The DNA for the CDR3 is TGTGCCAGCAGCTTAGTCGGTCAGGGTCACAACTATGGCTACACCTTC.